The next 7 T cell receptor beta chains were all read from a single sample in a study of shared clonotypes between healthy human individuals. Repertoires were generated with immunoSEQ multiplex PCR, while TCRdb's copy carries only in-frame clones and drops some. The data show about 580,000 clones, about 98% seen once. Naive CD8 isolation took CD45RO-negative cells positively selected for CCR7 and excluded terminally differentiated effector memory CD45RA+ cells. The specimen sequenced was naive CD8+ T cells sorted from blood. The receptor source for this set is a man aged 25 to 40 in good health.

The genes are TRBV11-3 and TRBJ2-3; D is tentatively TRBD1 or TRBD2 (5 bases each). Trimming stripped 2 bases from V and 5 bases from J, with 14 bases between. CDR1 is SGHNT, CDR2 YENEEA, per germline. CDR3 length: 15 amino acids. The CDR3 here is CASSLSGTTGDTQYF. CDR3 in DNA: TGTGCCAGCAGCTTATCCGGGACGACGGGAGATACGCAGTATTTT.

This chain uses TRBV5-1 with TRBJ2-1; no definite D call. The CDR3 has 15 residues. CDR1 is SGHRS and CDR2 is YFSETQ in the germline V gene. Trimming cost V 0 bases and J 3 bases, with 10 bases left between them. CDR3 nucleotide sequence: TGCGCCAGCAGCTTGGTAGGGTCCCTCTACAATGAGCAGTTCTTC. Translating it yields CASSLVGSLYNEQFF.

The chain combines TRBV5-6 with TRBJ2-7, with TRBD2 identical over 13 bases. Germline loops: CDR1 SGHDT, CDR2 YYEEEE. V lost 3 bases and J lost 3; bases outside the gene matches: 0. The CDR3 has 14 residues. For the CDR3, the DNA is TGTGCCAGCAGCTGGACTAGCGGGGGCTACGAGCAGTACTTC. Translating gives CASSWTSGGYEQYF.

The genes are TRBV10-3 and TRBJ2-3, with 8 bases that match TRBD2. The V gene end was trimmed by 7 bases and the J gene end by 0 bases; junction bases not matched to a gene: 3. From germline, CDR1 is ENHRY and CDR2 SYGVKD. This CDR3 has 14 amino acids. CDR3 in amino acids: CAITSSGSTDTQYF. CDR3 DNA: TGTGCCATCACGTCTAGCGGGAGCACAGATACGCAGTATTTT.

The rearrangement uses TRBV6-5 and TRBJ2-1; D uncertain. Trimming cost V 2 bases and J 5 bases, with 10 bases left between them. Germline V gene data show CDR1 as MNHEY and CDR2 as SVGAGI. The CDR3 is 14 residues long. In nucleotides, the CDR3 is TGTGCCAGCAGTTACAGGGTAAACAACAATGAGCAGTTCTTC. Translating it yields CASSYRVNNNEQFF.

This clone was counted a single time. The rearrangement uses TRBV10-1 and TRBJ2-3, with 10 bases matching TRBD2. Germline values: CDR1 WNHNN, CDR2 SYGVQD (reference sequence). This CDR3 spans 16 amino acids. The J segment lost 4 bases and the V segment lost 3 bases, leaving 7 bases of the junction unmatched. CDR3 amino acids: CASSEDSSGSSDTQYF. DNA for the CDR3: TGCGCCAGCAGTGAAGACTCTAGCGGGAGCTCAGATACGCAGTATTTT.

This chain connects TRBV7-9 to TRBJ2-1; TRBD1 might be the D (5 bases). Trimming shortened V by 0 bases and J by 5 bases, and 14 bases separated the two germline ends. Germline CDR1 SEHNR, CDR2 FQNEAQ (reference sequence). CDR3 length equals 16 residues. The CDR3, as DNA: TGTGCCAGCAGCTTAGCCCGACAGATCGTGAACAATGAGCAGTTCTTC. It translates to CASSLARQIVNNEQFF.